The rows below give T cell receptor beta chains drawn from one sample of a study of OX40 agonist ivuxolimab in advanced cancers. Some clones are missing from TCRdb's copy, which holds only in-frame ones; the method was immunoSEQ multiplex PCR. Among about 61,000 clones listed, 86% were seen once. The sample in question was CD4+ or CD8+ T cells sorted from blood, obtained in a trial of the OX40 agonist ivuxolimab. Receptors were obtained from an adult with an advanced solid tumor such as melanoma, head and neck, liver or kidney cancer. Each CDR3 is given with its conserved first and last residue. D genes are given only for firm matches. Clone size is not always given. Where it is, it says once, few, many or a class for expanded clones.

V gene	clone size	D gene	J gene	CDR3 protein	CDR3 DNA
TRBV28	-	TRBD1	TRBJ2-1	CASSLWTGTNEQFF	TGTGCCAGCAGTTTATGGACAGGGACAAATGAGCAGTTCTTC
TRBV21-1	-	-	TRBJ2-7	CASPPAPGWWRYEQYF	TGTGCCAGTCCCCCCGCGCCAGGGTGGTGGAGGTACGAGCAGTACTTC
TRBV6-6	-	-	TRBJ2-2	CASRHDSNTGELFF	TGTGCCAGCAGACATGACAGTAACACCGGGGAGCTGTTTTTT
TRBV15	-	-	TRBJ2-5	CATMQGILQETQYF	TGTGCCACCATGCAAGGGATCCTGCAAGAGACCCAGTACTTC
TRBV19	-	-	TRBJ1-2	CASSPWTVQGYTF	TGTGCCAGTAGTCCGTGGACCGTACAGGGCTACACCTTC
TRBV27	-	-	TRBJ2-4	CASRLSGVQNIQYF	TGTGCCAGCCGGCTCTCAGGGGTCCAAAACATTCAGTACTTC
TRBV6-5	few	-	TRBJ2-5	CASSATTVPKETQYF	TGTGCCAGCAGTGCCACTACCGTCCCCAAAGAGACCCAGTACTTC
TRBV5-1	-	TRBD2	TRBJ2-5	CASSLGQGLGRETQYF	TGCGCCAGCAGCTTGGGGCAGGGACTAGGAAGGGAGACCCAGTACTTC
TRBV7-9	-	-	TRBJ1-2	CASSLPSAGRGNYGYTF	TGTGCCAGCAGCTTACCGAGTGCCGGACGGGGTAACTATGGCTACACCTTC
TRBV29-1	-	-	TRBJ2-7	CSVDKGYEQYF	TGCAGCGTGGATAAGGGTTACGAGCAGTACTTC
TRBV30	-	-	TRBJ2-1	CAWSILSEQFF	TGTGCCTGGAGTATCCTGAGTGAGCAGTTCTTC
TRBV19	-	-	TRBJ1-5	CASSIYRDTYSNQPQHF	TGTGCCAGTAGTATCTACAGGGATACCTATAGCAATCAGCCCCAGCATTTT
TRBV27	once	-	TRBJ2-5	CASSLGSTQYF	TGTGCCAGCAGTTTAGGCTCGACCCAGTACTTC
TRBV19	once	-	TRBJ1-1	CASSIGGGRPTTEAFF	TGTGCCAGTAGTATTGGGGGGGGGCGCCCGACTACTGAAGCTTTCTTT
TRBV11-2	-	TRBD2	TRBJ2-3	CASSSPSGTRVGDTQYF	TGTGCCAGCAGCTCACCGTCCGGGACTAGAGTAGGTGATACGCAGTATTTT
TRBV6-4	-	-	TRBJ1-2	CASRPSTVANYGYTF	TGTGCCAGCAGACCGTCGACAGTAGCTAACTATGGCTACACCTTC
TRBV30	-	TRBD2	TRBJ2-1	CAWTGLAGGINEQFF	TGTGCCTGGACTGGACTAGCGGGAGGCATCAATGAGCAGTTCTTC
TRBV10-3	-	TRBD1	TRBJ1-2	CALNSGTGGYTF	TGTGCCCTCAATTCCGGGACAGGGGGCTACACCTTC
TRBV30	once	-	TRBJ2-5	CAWSVSTFKETQYF	TGTGCCTGGAGTGTGTCCACTTTTAAAGAGACCCAGTACTTC
TRBV18	-	TRBD1	TRBJ2-3	CASSPETGGVRQYF	TGTGCCAGCTCACCAGAGACAGGGGGCGTAAGGCAGTATTTT
TRBV9	once	TRBD1	TRBJ1-1	CASSVDDRVLTEAFF	TGTGCCAGCAGCGTAGATGACAGGGTCCTCACTGAAGCTTTCTTT
TRBV18	-	-	TRBJ2-7	CASSPSSGTGEQYF	TGTGCCAGCTCACCCTCGTCAGGGACGGGGGAGCAGTACTTC
TRBV28	-	-	TRBJ2-7	CASSSRRHEQYF	TGTGCCAGCAGTTCTCGACGCCACGAGCAGTACTTC
TRBV28	-	-	TRBJ1-2	CASSSFYDRSTFNYGYTF	TGTGCCAGCAGTTCCTTTTACGACAGGTCGACTTTTAACTATGGCTACACCTTC
TRBV6-5	-	-	TRBJ1-1	CASRYAGGPGTEAFF	TGTGCCAGCAGGTACGCCGGGGGACCGGGGACTGAAGCTTTCTTT
TRBV21-1	-	-	TRBJ1-1	CASSKGATNLEAFF	TGTGCCAGCAGCAAAGGGGCCACTAACCTTGAAGCTTTCTTT
TRBV5-1	few	-	TRBJ2-1	CASSVSAGAMNEQFF	TGCGCCAGCAGCGTATCCGCGGGGGCAATGAATGAGCAGTTCTTC
TRBV10-3	-	TRBD1	TRBJ2-2	CALKRGLDTGELFF	TGTGCCCTGAAAAGGGGGCTCGACACCGGGGAGCTGTTTTTT
TRBV12-5	-	-	TRBJ2-5	CASGSQGGETQYF	TGTGCTAGTGGTTCTCAGGGCGGAGAGACCCAGTACTTC
TRBV7-8	once	TRBD1	TRBJ2-7	CASSSTGATYEQYF	TGTGCCAGCAGCTCGACAGGGGCCACCTACGAGCAGTACTTC
TRBV5-6	-	-	TRBJ2-7	CASSLQGLYEQYF	TGTGCCAGCAGCTTGCAGGGGCTCTACGAGCAGTACTTC
TRBV7-2	-	-	TRBJ2-5	CASSFRGLETQYF	TGTGCCAGCAGCTTTAGAGGGTTAGAGACCCAGTACTTC
TRBV6-1	-	TRBD1	TRBJ1-6	CASSGTGSIRSNSPLHF	TGTGCCAGCAGTGGGACAGGATCAATTCGAAGTAATTCACCCCTCCACTTT
TRBV5-1	-	-	TRBJ2-1	CASSSSARQGAYNEQFF	TGCGCCAGCAGCTCTTCGGCCCGGCAGGGCGCCTACAATGAGCAGTTCTTC
TRBV5-5	-	TRBD2	TRBJ2-3	CASSSGRTQYF	TGTGCCAGCAGCTCCGGGAGGACGCAGTATTTT
TRBV5-6	-	TRBD1	TRBJ1-6	CASSWGQTYNSPLHF	TGTGCCAGCAGCTGGGGACAGACCTATAATTCACCCCTCCACTTT
TRBV6-1	-	-	TRBJ1-2	CASKGYGYTF	TGTGCCAGCAAGGGGTATGGCTACACCTTC
TRBV19	-	TRBD1	TRBJ2-4	CASTPGTGVTKNIQYF	TGTGCCAGTACCCCCGGGACAGGGGTGACCAAAAACATTCAGTACTTC
TRBV5-1	-	-	TRBJ2-7	CASSLYRDEQYF	TGCGCCAGCAGCCTCTACAGGGACGAGCAGTACTTC
TRBV19	-	TRBD1	TRBJ2-1	CASSTRDRGPWQFF	TGTGCCAGTAGTACTCGGGACAGGGGGCCGTGGCAGTTCTTC
TRBV30	-	-	TRBJ1-1	CAWRRTGLKEIQTEAFF	TGTGCCTGGAGACGTACAGGTTTAAAGGAGATACAAACTGAAGCTTTCTTT
TRBV7-3	-	-	TRBJ1-5	CASSLLGDQPQHF	TGTGCCAGCAGCTTACTCGGCGATCAGCCCCAGCATTTT
TRBV6-5	-	-	TRBJ1-1	CASSYRGVGLGSEAFF	TGTGCCAGCAGTTACAGGGGAGTGGGGTTGGGTTCTGAAGCTTTCTTT
TRBV5-1	-	TRBD1	TRBJ2-2	CASSLDLRGRELFF	TGCGCCAGCAGCCTCGACCTCAGGGGGCGGGAGCTGTTTTTT
TRBV27	-	-	TRBJ2-2	CASRNRADTGELFF	TGTGCCAGCAGGAACAGGGCGGACACCGGGGAGCTGTTTTTT
TRBV5-5	-	-	TRBJ2-7	CASSLDVGRGGEQYF	TGTGCCAGCAGCTTGGACGTCGGCAGGGGAGGAGAGCAGTACTTC
TRBV7-9	-	-	TRBJ2-3	CASSFPGTDTQYF	TGTGCCAGCAGCTTTCCCGGGACAGATACGCAGTATTTT
TRBV11-2	-	TRBD2	TRBJ2-2	CASSPGLAGSNTGELFF	TGTGCCAGCAGCCCGGGACTAGCGGGAAGTAACACCGGGGAGCTGTTTTTT
TRBV6-5	-	TRBD1	TRBJ2-7	CASSHLGTGSYEQYF	TGTGCCAGCAGTCACCTCGGGACAGGGTCGTACGAGCAGTACTTC
TRBV28	-	TRBD2	TRBJ2-7	CASSLGTRGIYEQYF	TGTGCCAGCAGTTTGGGGACTAGGGGCATCTACGAGCAGTACTTC
TRBV6-1	-	TRBD1	TRBJ2-3	CASSGQGRDTQYF	TGTGCCAGCAGTGGACAGGGTCGAGATACGCAGTATTTT
TRBV5-4	-	TRBD1	TRBJ2-7	CASSLGGQGYYEQYF	TGTGCCAGCAGCTTGGGCGGACAGGGGTACTACGAGCAGTACTTC
TRBV10-3	-	-	TRBJ1-5	CAISESGYSNQPQHF	TGTGCCATCAGTGAGTCGGGATATAGCAATCAGCCCCAGCATTTT
TRBV7-2	-	-	TRBJ2-1	CASSLEYGRYEQFF	TGTGCCAGCAGCTTAGAATATGGTAGGTATGAGCAGTTCTTC